Shown below are 17 T cell receptor beta chains from a single sample sequenced in a study of cytomegalovirus exposure and HLA in healthy donors. This PCR relied on a set of 60 Vbeta primers and 13 Jbeta primers. TCRdb's copy holds only in-frame clones and misses some; the assay was immunoSEQ multiplex PCR. The profile shows about 110,000 clones, around 75% of them singletons. Sequencing used PBMCs. These receptors all come from a man in his forties or fifties in good health and CMV-seronegative.

V gene TRBV27 combines with J gene TRBJ2-7; D gene uncertain. Trimming shortened V by 8 bases and J by 7 bases, and 21 bases separated the two germline ends. This CDR3 has 14 residues. CDR1 is MNHEY and CDR2 is SMNVEV in the germline V gene (reference sequence). DNA of the CDR3: TGTGCCAGCTACACTATGACCGACCCGCGGGAGCAGTACTTC. Translation: CASYTMTDPREQYF.

V gene TRBV5-1 combines with J gene TRBJ2-7; 8 bases are a match to TRBD1. The V gene end was trimmed by 0 bases and the J gene end by 0 bases; junction bases not matched to a gene: 2. This CDR3 is built from 15 residues. CDR1 is SGHRS, CDR2 YFSETQ, per germline. The CDR3, as DNA: TGCGCCAGCAGCTTGGCACAGGGGGGCTCCTACGAGCAGTACTTC. This sequence encodes CASSLAQGGSYEQYF.

This clone has just one count. This chain connects TRBV5-1 to TRBJ1-2; D is uncertain. The length of the CDR3 is 14 residues. Trimming took off 0 bases at V and 6 bases at J, with 12 bases between the two ends. The germline CDR1 and CDR2 sequences are SGHRS and YFSETQ. In DNA, the CDR3 is TGCGCCAGCAGCTTGGGTACCAGTGACAATGGCTACACCTTC. It is translated as CASSLGTSDNGYTF.

This chain connects TRBV5-1 to TRBJ2-2, with D perhaps TRBD1 (5 bases). Germline values: CDR1 SGHRS, CDR2 YFSETQ. The CDR3 length is 14 residues. Trimming shortened V by 7 bases and J by 2 bases, and 12 bases separated the two germline ends. CDR3 sequence (DNA): TGCGCCAGCCAAGGGGTGTCCAACACCGGGGAGCTGTTTTTT. This sequence encodes CASQGVSNTGELFF.

This chain connects TRBV2 to TRBJ1-2, with TRBD1 as a possible D gene (5 bases). The CDR3 has 13 residues. V gave up 9 bases and J gave up 5 bases, with 16 bases separating them. The germline CDR1 and CDR2 sequences are SNHLY and FYNNEI. This CDR3 reads CARSQGLDYGYTF. CDR3 nucleotide sequence: TGTGCCAGGTCGCAGGGCCTCGATTATGGCTACACCTTC.

Only one count was recorded for this clone. This chain connects TRBV5-4 to TRBJ2-4; the match to TRBD1 covers 8 bases. Trimming removed 4 bases from V and 7 bases from J; junction bases left unmatched: 10. Germline V gives CDR1 SGHNT, CDR2 YYREEE (reference sequence). The CDR3 sequence is 15 residues long. CDR3 sequence reads: CASSIQQGVRNIQYF. DNA for the CDR3: TGTGCCAGCAGCATACAACAGGGGGTTCGGAACATTCAGTACTTC.

CDR3 DNA: TGTGCCAGCAGTTACTCGACGGGACAGACCACCGGGGAGCTGTTTTTT. Protein: CASSYSTGQTTGELFF. The V gene is TRBV6-5, the J gene TRBJ2-2; 7 nucleotides match TRBD1. This CDR3 has 16 residues. Trimming removed 0 bases from V and 4 bases from J; junction bases left unmatched: 5. Germline CDR1 and CDR2: MNHEY and SVGAGI.

The chain recombines TRBV27 with TRBJ2-5; TRBD1 matches 8 bases. The CDR3 is 13 amino acids. In germline, CDR1 is MNHEY, CDR2 SMNVEV (reference sequence). V dropped 7 bases and J dropped 3; count of bases not matched to a gene: 4. The CDR3 spells CASKRQGKETQYF. CDR3 sequence (DNA): TGTGCCAGCAAACGACAGGGGAAAGAGACCCAGTACTTC.

Concerning this clone itself: Other DNA variants within this sample encode the same CDR3. The chain couples TRBV6-1 to TRBJ2-5; D gene unclear. The ends were cut back, 0 bases at V and 5 bases at J, with 4 bases in the middle. CDR3 length: 12 residues. The germline V gene has CDR1 MNHNS and CDR2 SASEGT. CDR3 sequence (DNA): TGTGCCAGCAGTGAAGCGAGGGAGACCCAGTACTTC. It translates to CASSEARETQYF.

In DNA form, the CDR3 reads TGTGCCAGCAGCCTGGCGGGACTGCAAGAGACCCAGTACTTC. It specifies CASSLAGLQETQYF. The gene calls are TRBV7-2 and TRBJ2-5; D possibly corresponds to TRBD2 (6 bases). This CDR3 comprises 14 residues. The germline V gene has CDR1 SGHTA and CDR2 FQGNSA. V was shortened by 5 bases and J by 2 bases, with 12 bases between the two germline ends.

V and J are TRBV15 and TRBJ2-1; D is ambiguous. V lost 0 bases and J 10 bases, leaving 10 bases between the germline ends. CDR1 is LNHNV and CDR2 is YYDKDF in the germline V gene (reference sequence). The CDR3 consists of 13 residues. As DNA, the CDR3 is TGTGCCACCAGCAGAGATATCGCCCGGGAGCAGTTCTTC. This encodes CATSRDIAREQFF.

V is TRBV5-4 and J is TRBJ2-1, with TRBD2 identical over 8 bases. The CDR3 has 17 amino acids. The V and J ends lost 4 bases and 2 bases, in that order; junction bases with no gene match: 11. Germline V gene lookup returns CDR1 SGHNT and CDR2 YYREEE (reference sequence). CDR3 region: CASSRGVSGGAYNEQFF. CDR3 in DNA: TGTGCCAGCAGCCGGGGGGTAAGCGGGGGCGCCTACAATGAGCAGTTCTTC.

The genes are TRBV19 and TRBJ1-1; TRBD1 matches 8 bases. CDR1 is LNHDA and CDR2 is SQIVND in the germline V gene (reference sequence). The CDR3 extends over 17 amino acids. V dropped 8 bases and J dropped 5; count of bases not matched to a gene: 19. CDR3 nucleotide sequence: TGTGCCAGTCAGAATGGGGATTCAGGGGGCGTATGGACTGAAGCTTTCTTT. Residues: CASQNGDSGGVWTEAFF. Combining the CDR3 with reference TRBV19 and TRBJ1-1 gives the whole variable domain DGGITQSPKYLFRKEGQNVTLSCEQNLNHDAMYWYRQDPGQGLRLIYYSQIVNDFQKGDIAEGYSVSREKKESFPLTVTSAQKNPTAFYLCASQNGDSGGVWTEAFFGQGTRLTVV.

V gene TRBV2 combines with J gene TRBJ2-3; 7 positions match TRBD2. Germline values: CDR1 SNHLY, CDR2 FYNNEI. The junction had 9 bases not matched to a gene; V was cut back by 7 bases and J by 2 bases. The CDR3 is 15 residues long. CDR3 sequence: CASNTPGGYTDTQYF. CDR3 DNA sequence: TGTGCCAGCAATACTCCGGGGGGTTACACAGATACGCAGTATTTT.

With regard to this clone: In the same sample, other DNA sequences code for this CDR3. The V gene is TRBV5-1, the J gene TRBJ2-5, with 10 bases aligning to TRBD2. The CDR3 consists of 16 residues. The germline V gene has CDR1 SGHRS and CDR2 YFSETQ. Trimming at V came to 0 bases and at J to 2 bases, leaving 4 bases not matched to a gene. In DNA, the CDR3 is TGCGCCAGCAGCTTGGTCCTAGCGGGGGTACAAGAGACCCAGTACTTC. Translated: CASSLVLAGVQETQYF.

The CDR3 DNA reads TGTGCCAGCTCTTCTAGCGTCGCGAACTACGAGCAGTACTTC. Protein sequence: CASSSSVANYEQYF. The chain employs TRBV6-1 and TRBJ2-7, with D possibly matching TRBD2 (6 bases). CDR3 size: 14 residues. Germline assignment: CDR1 MNHNS and CDR2 SASEGT. Between the trimmed V and J ends, which lost 8 bases and 3 bases, there was a span of 17 bases.

V and J are TRBV6-4 and TRBJ2-3; TRBD2 matches 7 bases. Germline assignment: CDR1 MRHNA and CDR2 SNTAGT. The ends lost 0 bases at V and 5 bases at J; junction bases unmatched: 8. The CDR3 has 16 residues. Here the CDR3 reads CASSDSKGRGVDTQYF. The CDR3 DNA sequence: TGTGCCAGCAGTGACTCGAAGGGGAGGGGCGTAGATACGCAGTATTTT.